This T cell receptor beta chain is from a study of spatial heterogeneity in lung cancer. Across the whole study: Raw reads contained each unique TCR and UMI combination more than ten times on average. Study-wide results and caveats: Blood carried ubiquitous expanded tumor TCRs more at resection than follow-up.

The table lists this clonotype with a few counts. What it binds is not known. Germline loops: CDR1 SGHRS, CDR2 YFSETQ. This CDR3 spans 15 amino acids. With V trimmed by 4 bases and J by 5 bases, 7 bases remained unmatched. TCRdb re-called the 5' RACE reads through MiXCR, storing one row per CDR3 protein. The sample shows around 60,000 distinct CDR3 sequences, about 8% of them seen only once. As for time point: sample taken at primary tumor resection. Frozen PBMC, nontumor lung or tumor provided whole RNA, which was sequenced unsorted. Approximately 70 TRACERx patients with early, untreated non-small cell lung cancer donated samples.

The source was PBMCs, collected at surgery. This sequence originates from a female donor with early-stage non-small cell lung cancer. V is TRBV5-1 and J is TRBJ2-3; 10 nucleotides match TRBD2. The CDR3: CASSITSGTRDTQYF. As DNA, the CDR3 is TGCGCCAGCAGCATTACTAGCGGGACCAGAGATACGCAGTATTTT.